These T cell receptor beta chains were read from a single sample in a study of blood T cell repertoires in COVID-19. Profiled with immunoSEQ multiplex PCR; TCRdb holds only in-frame clones, not every one. The sample lists some 20,000 clones, about 89% occurring once. Sequenced input: peripheral blood. These receptors were collected from a human donor in a cohort sampled during active COVID-19. CDR3s include the opening cysteine and the closing phenylalanine or tryptophan. The D gene is left open where the match is weak. Clone size, where shown, is once, few, many, or a class for clones that have expanded.

cdr3_aa cdr3_nt clone_size j_call v_call d_call
CASSSGTDNSPLHF TGTGCCAGCAGCTCCGGGACAGATAATTCACCCCTCCACTTT once TRBJ1-6 TRBV11-3 TRBD1
CASSLPGAYSYEQYF TGTGCCAGCAGCCTGCCAGGGGCTTATTCCTACGAGCAGTACTTC NA TRBJ2-7 TRBV27 NA
CASSPRGSETETQYF TGTGCCAGCAGCCCCCGAGGGAGCGAGACTGAGACCCAGTACTTC NA TRBJ2-5 TRBV3-1/TRBV3-2 NA
CASSPGKGVGYTEAFF TGTGCCAGCAGCCCCGGGAAGGGAGTGGGGTACACTGAAGCTTTCTTT once TRBJ1-1 TRBV5-6 NA
CASSGSSGTSGEQYF TGTGCCAGCAGCGGTTCATCCGGGACTAGCGGGGAGCAGTACTTC NA TRBJ2-7 TRBV11-3 TRBD2
CASSYGMAGRGNEQFF TGTGCCAGCAGTTACGGGATGGCGGGTCGAGGCAATGAGCAGTTCTTC NA TRBJ2-1 TRBV6-2/TRBV6-3 NA
CASTLRASGGEAQYF TGTGCCAGCACCTTGCGGGCTAGCGGGGGCGAGGCGCAGTATTTT NA TRBJ2-3 TRBV5-4 TRBD2
CAWTGQGYYGYTF TGTGCCTGGACGGGACAGGGGTACTATGGCTACACCTTC NA TRBJ1-2 TRBV30 TRBD1
CASGSGTGSTDTQYF TGTGCTAGTGGCTCCGGGACAGGGAGCACAGATACGCAGTATTTT NA TRBJ2-3 TRBV12-5 TRBD1
CASSSSLRGLYEQYF TGTGCCAGCAGTTCCTCGTTAAGGGGACTTTACGAGCAGTACTTC few TRBJ2-7 TRBV27 NA
CASSLGFDTGELFF TGTGCCAGCTCTTTGGGCTTCGACACCGGGGAGCTGTTTTTT NA TRBJ2-2 TRBV6-5 NA
CASSPWTSGNEQFF TGTGCCAGCAGCCCCTGGACTAGCGGCAATGAGCAGTTCTTC NA TRBJ2-1 TRBV11-1 TRBD2
CASSSPMDSRKLFF TGTGCCAGCAGCTCCCCTATGGACAGTCGAAAACTGTTTTTT once TRBJ1-4 TRBV5-4 NA
CASSPRSVQHNYGYTF TGTGCCAGCAGTCCCCGATCGGTACAGCATAACTATGGCTACACCTTC NA TRBJ1-2 TRBV27 NA
CASSSRIEGTRGYNSPLHF TGTGCCAGCAGCTCACGAATCGAGGGAACCCGGGGGTATAATTCACCCCTCCACTTT NA TRBJ1-6 TRBV7-6 NA
CASSRAPGQVNTEAFF TGTGCCAGCAGCCGAGCCCCGGGACAGGTTAACACTGAAGCTTTCTTT NA TRBJ1-1 TRBV6-6 TRBD1
CASSLIGQGFDTDTQYF TGTGCCAGCAGCTTAATCGGACAGGGGTTCGACACAGATACGCAGTATTTT NA TRBJ2-3 TRBV7-6 TRBD1
CASSLGLAGVNEQFF TGTGCCAGCAGCCTTGGACTAGCGGGGGTCAATGAGCAGTTCTTC NA TRBJ2-1 TRBV7-3 TRBD2
CASNLESSSGNTIYF TGTGCCAGCAACCTAGAAAGTTCCTCTGGAAACACCATATATTTT NA TRBJ1-3 TRBV6-5 NA
CASSQDRGQAGGEQYF TGCGCCAGCAGCCAAGATAGGGGACAGGCGGGGGGGGAGCAGTACTTC NA TRBJ2-7 TRBV4-3 NA
CASSPNLGQGGGYTF TGTGCCAGCAGTCCGAACCTCGGACAGGGCGGTGGCTACACCTTC NA TRBJ1-2 TRBV28 TRBD1
CASTKTAGVRNQPQHF TGTGCCAGCACCAAAACGGCCGGGGTTAGGAATCAGCCCCAGCATTTT NA TRBJ1-5 TRBV5-8 NA
CASSLRPRDTQYF TGTGCCAGCAGCTTGCGCCCCCGGGATACGCAGTATTTT NA TRBJ2-3 TRBV5-8 NA
CASSPGTGGYDEQFF TGTGCCAGCAGCCCCGGGACAGGGGGTTATGATGAGCAGTTCTTC NA TRBJ2-1 TRBV3-1/TRBV3-2 TRBD1
CASSSTVAPYGYTF TGTGCCAGCAGCTCTACGGTAGCACCCTATGGCTACACCTTC NA TRBJ1-2 TRBV3-1/TRBV3-2 NA
CASSAAGTVNQPQHF TGTGCCAGCAGTGCTGCGGGGACAGTAAATCAGCCCCAGCATTTT NA TRBJ1-5 TRBV6-2/TRBV6-3 TRBD1
CAWSEDSYPGQVNQPQHF TGTGCCTGGAGTGAAGATTCCTACCCGGGACAGGTCAATCAGCCCCAGCATTTT NA TRBJ1-5 TRBV30 TRBD1
CASSRGETQYF TGTGCCAGCTCGAGGGGGGAGACCCAGTACTTC NA TRBJ2-5 TRBV21-1 NA
CAWGAGLADTQYF TGTGCCTGGGGGGCGGGATTGGCAGATACGCAGTATTTT NA TRBJ2-3 TRBV30 NA
CASSPPNRPAVYEQYF TGTGCCAGCTCACCACCCAATCGACCTGCGGTTTACGAGCAGTACTTC NA TRBJ2-7 TRBV18 NA
CASSALVGSYNEQFF TGTGCCAGCAGCGCCCTGGTCGGCTCCTACAATGAGCAGTTCTTC NA TRBJ2-1 TRBV11-2 NA
CASSPGENWGTGDNEQFF TGCGCCAGCAGCCCCGGTGAGAATTGGGGGACAGGGGACAATGAGCAGTTCTTC once TRBJ2-1 TRBV4-1 TRBD1
CASSFSGAEEQYF TGTGCCAGCAGCTTCTCAGGGGCCGAGGAGCAGTACTTC NA TRBJ2-7 TRBV7-9 NA
CASSFRSGVTDTQYF TGTGCCAGCAGCTTTCGGTCAGGGGTTACAGATACGCAGTATTTT NA TRBJ2-3 TRBV11-3 NA
CASSAHAGQENTEAFF TGTGCCAGCAGCGCCCATGCGGGACAGGAGAACACTGAAGCTTTCTTT NA TRBJ1-1 TRBV9 TRBD1
CASSSSGRLTDTQYF TGTGCCAGCAGCTCCAGCGGCAGACTAACAGATACGCAGTATTTT NA TRBJ2-3 TRBV7-8 NA
CASSPTANQETQYF TGTGCCAGCTCACCGACAGCAAACCAAGAGACCCAGTACTTC NA TRBJ2-5 TRBV18 NA
CASSWGPSTEAFF TGTGCCAGCAGTTGGGGGCCCAGCACTGAAGCTTTCTTT NA TRBJ1-1 TRBV6-5 NA
CASSLSTGLGGYTF TGTGCCAGCAGTCTATCTACTGGGCTCGGTGGCTACACCTTC NA TRBJ1-2 TRBV28 NA
CASSVGQGQLSGNTIYF TGTGCCAGCAGTGTAGGTCAGGGGCAGTTATCTGGAAACACCATATATTTT once TRBJ1-3 TRBV6-1 NA
CASTQGQGRNYGYTF TGCGCCAGCACTCAGGGGCAGGGAAGGAACTATGGCTACACCTTC NA TRBJ1-2 TRBV23-1 NA
CASSSRDRATDTQYF TGTGCCAGCAGCTCCCGGGACAGGGCCACAGATACGCAGTATTTT NA TRBJ2-3 TRBV11-3 TRBD1
CASSRPAGVADTQYF TGTGCCAGTAGCCGCCCAGCGGGAGTAGCAGATACGCAGTATTTT NA TRBJ2-3 TRBV19 TRBD2
CASSFWGPTYEQYF TGTGCCAGCAGTTTCTGGGGGCCCACCTACGAGCAGTACTTC NA TRBJ2-7 TRBV28 NA
CASSLHRGSYNSPLHF TGTGCCAGCAGCTTGCACCGGGGCTCCTATAATTCACCCCTCCACTTT NA TRBJ1-6 TRBV5-6 NA
CASSQDPRDYEQYF TGCGCCAGCAGCCAAGACCCCCGGGACTACGAGCAGTACTTC NA TRBJ2-7 TRBV4-3 NA